This TCR beta chain was sequenced for a study of T-cell memory formation after mild COVID-19. Germline V gene lookup returns CDR1 SGHVS and CDR2 FNYEAQ. Trimming removed 0 bases at V and 6 bases at J, with 5 bases between. This CDR3 is 13 amino acids long. 5'RACE, which relied on constant-segment primers, yielded TCR alpha and TCR beta cDNA libraries carrying sample barcodes and UMIs. A single record per CDR3 protein comes from TCRdb applying MiXCR to the 5' RACE reads. The data contain around 100,000 distinct CDR3 sequences, roughly 11% of them seen just once; the ten biggest clones take up about two fifths. The sample holds a few counts of this clonotype. Its antigen is currently unknown. Study observations and caveats: While clones contracting from day 15 to 85 were balanced between CD4 and CD8, later expanders leaned CD4+. What remained unconfirmed was the SARS-CoV-2 specificity of second-wave clones peaking on day 37.

The gene calls are TRBV7-6 and TRBJ2-2; D unresolved. Sequencing used PBMCs or a T cell subset sorted from them (not recorded which). The receptor's source is a man aged 18-30 years who had mild COVID-19 (a few samples of this study predate the infection). Cell type and time point are not known. The CDR3 sequence: CASSLAGSGELFF. CDR3 sequence (DNA): TGTGCCAGCAGCTTAGCCGGCTCCGGGGAGCTGTTTTTT.